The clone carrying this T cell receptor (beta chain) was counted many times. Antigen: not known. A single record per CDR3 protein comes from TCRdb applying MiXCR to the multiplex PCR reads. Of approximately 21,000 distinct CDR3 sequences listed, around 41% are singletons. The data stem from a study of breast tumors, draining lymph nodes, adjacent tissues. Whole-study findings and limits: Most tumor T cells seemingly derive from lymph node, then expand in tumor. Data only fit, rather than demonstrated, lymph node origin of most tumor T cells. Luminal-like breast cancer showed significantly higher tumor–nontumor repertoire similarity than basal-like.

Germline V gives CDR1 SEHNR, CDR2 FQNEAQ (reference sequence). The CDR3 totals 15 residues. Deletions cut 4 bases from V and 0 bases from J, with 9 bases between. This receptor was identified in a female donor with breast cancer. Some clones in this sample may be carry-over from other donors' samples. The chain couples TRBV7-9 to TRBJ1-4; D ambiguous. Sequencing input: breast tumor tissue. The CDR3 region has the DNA TGTGCCAGCAGCTGGCCGGGAGCAACTAATGAAAAACTGTTTTTT. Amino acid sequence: CASSWPGATNEKLFF.